The sequence of this T cell receptor (beta chain) was determined in a study of blood T cell repertoires in COVID-19. Overall study context: The United States, Italy and Spain were the sources of the acute and convalescent COVID-19 samples. T cells, B-cell-depleted T cells, or PBMCs supplied cDNA or gDNA.

Enrollment of patients from Seattle took place during active infection, with longitudinal follow-up. Per the original data handling: Quantification of nucleated cells was approximated via reference gene primer amplification. The protocol was immunoSEQ multiplex PCR, while the TCRdb copy is restricted to in-frame clones and leaves out a portion. V, J and clone size are those of that table, while D and trimming were read from the DNA. The data hold over 400,000 clones, with roughly 89% observed a single time. Of note for this clone: Other DNA sequences of this sample code for an identical CDR3.

CDR1 LNHDA and CDR2 SQIVND come from the germline V gene (reference sequence). This CDR3 is 13 amino acids long. Trimming left V 3 bases short and J 3 bases short, with 9 bases between. The TCR was taken from a woman aged 45-60 years with COVID-19, enrolled during active disease. This sequence joins TRBV19 and TRBJ2-7, with D perhaps matching TRBD1 (5 bases). Sequencing was carried out using peripheral blood. The CDR3 region has the DNA TGTGCCAGTAGTATCGACAGAAACTACGAGCAGTACTTC. Protein product: CASSIDRNYEQYF.